This TCR beta chain was sequenced in a study of TET2 disruption in CD19-targeted CAR T cells. Germline assignment: CDR1 SGHTA and CDR2 FQGNSA. CDR3 size: 15 residues. The germline V and J ends were trimmed by 6 bases and 0 bases, with 14 bases remaining between them. Turning to this clone: Its specificity is not known. The read ends 3 residues before the CDR3 terminus; that terminus is restored from the germline J gene.

The treatment here: autologous CTL019 cells: CD19 CAR with 4-1BB and CD3 zeta domains. A CD19 CAR with TCR zeta and 4-1BB domains was used. The starting T cells for CTL019 came from a peripheral blood leukapheresis. Here immunoSEQ multiplex PCR was the method, and the copy in TCRdb shows in-frame clones only, minus some. The sample spans 25,000 to 30,000 clones; the ten largest clones claim less than 2%. This sequence was found in a man between 65 and 85 years old with chronic lymphocytic leukemia. The rearrangement links TRBV7-2 to TRBJ1-1; the D gene is possibly TRBD1 (5 bases). The material sequenced was CD8- CAR+ T cells sorted from cultured blood T cells, taken for CD19 CAR T cell therapy. As for subset: CD8-negative CAR-positive T cells from the infusion product. CDR3 protein: CASSPGGGMNTEAFF. The part of the CDR3 DNA that was read is TGTGCCAGCAGTCCCGGGGGTGGGATGAACACTGAA. The whole variable domain, remainder taken from reference TRBV7-2 and TRBJ1-1, is GAGVSQSPSNKVTEKGKDVELRCDPISGHTALYWYRQSLGQGLEFLIYFQGNSAPDKSGLPSDRFSAERTGGSVSTLTIQRTQQEDSAVYLCASSPGGGMNTEAFFGQGTRLTVV.